This paragraph covers one TCR beta chain sequence. What it binds is unknown. This sample was included in a study of beta chain features in type 1 diabetes. Expressed TCRB transcripts were sequenced because the entire RNA isolate underwent reverse transcription. Using immunoSEQ multiplex PCR, the repertoire was profiled, and TCRdb retains in-frame clones only, with some absent. The sample lists around 690,000 clones, under 15% occurring once. The CDR3 covers 12 residues. The V gene lost 11 bases and the J gene lost 9 bases, with 14 bases spanning the gap. Per germline, CDR1 MNHEY and CDR2 SVGAGI. Study conclusions and caveats: Researchers report that Type 1 diabetes patients had moderately but significantly shorter TCRB CDR3s across all four CD4+ subsets.

This chain joins TRBV6-5 and TRBJ1-6, with D possibly matching TRBD1 (6 bases). The TCR sequence derives from a man younger than 40 with type 1 diabetes. The sample comprised naive CD4+ T cells from blood. The CDR3: CAAQGNGSPLHF. The CDR3 DNA follows: TGTGCCGCACAGGGCAATGGTTCACCCCTCCACTTT.